This TCR beta chain appears in the sequencing data of a study of technical replicates of blood from several donors (dated by TCRdb to about 2017). Libraries came from the immunoSEQ multiplex PCR assay. TCRdb took this table from immuneACCESS and kept in-frame rearrangements with V and J called. Such tables lack part of the clones; where checked against another copy, unresolved V genes explain under half of the gap, and the rest is unexplained. In all, the sample holds around 76,000 clones, and 95% to 98% of those were seen once. The ten largest clones represent approximately 0.2% of the sample. CDR1 KGHSY and CDR2 FQNENV were looked up in the germline V gene. The CDR3 contains 16 residues, cysteine and phenylalanine counted. This entry keeps only the CDR3 DNA: 48 bases, framed from base 1. Trimming accounts for 0 bases at V and 4 bases at J, while the number of junction bases matched to no gene is 5.

To note about this clone: It lacks a known antigen. No much larger clone exists at a distance of one base, and base qualities are not known.

In this chain, TRBV16 is recombined with TRBJ1-5, with 8 bases in between that match TRBD1. The sequence was obtained from a human donor in good health. Sequenced sample: T cells isolated from PBMCs. The DNA sequence is given as TGTGCCAGCAGCCAATCGGGCGGGACAGGTAATCAGCCCCAGCATTTT. This is translated as CASSQSGGTGNQPQHF.